This entry describes one T cell receptor (beta chain). This specimen belongs to a study of blood T cells in healthy people across ages. Per sample, extraction of total RNA gave at least 6 micrograms in every case. The CDR3 consists of 15 residues. CDR1 and CDR2 from the germline V gene are PRHDT and FYEKMQ (reference sequence). The ends were cut back, 6 bases at V and 6 bases at J, with 19 bases in the middle. Together with a sample-barcoded 5' primer, a J-beta primer mix was included in a second PCR lasting about 7 to 11 cycles. Every sample returned 2.5 million or more CDR3-containing paired-end reads. TCRdb redid the calling of the 5' RACE reads with MiXCR, one entry per CDR3 protein. The sample holds about 900,000 distinct CDR3 sequences, around two thirds seen once.

The TCR was taken from a man aged 25 to 45 in good health. The J gene is TRBJ2-3, the V gene TRBV13; TRBD2 might be the D (5 bases). The specimen was blood. CDR3 coding DNA: TGTGCCAGCAGAACCCTAGGAGGAGTTACGGATACGCAGTATTTT. Protein: CASRTLGGVTDTQYF.